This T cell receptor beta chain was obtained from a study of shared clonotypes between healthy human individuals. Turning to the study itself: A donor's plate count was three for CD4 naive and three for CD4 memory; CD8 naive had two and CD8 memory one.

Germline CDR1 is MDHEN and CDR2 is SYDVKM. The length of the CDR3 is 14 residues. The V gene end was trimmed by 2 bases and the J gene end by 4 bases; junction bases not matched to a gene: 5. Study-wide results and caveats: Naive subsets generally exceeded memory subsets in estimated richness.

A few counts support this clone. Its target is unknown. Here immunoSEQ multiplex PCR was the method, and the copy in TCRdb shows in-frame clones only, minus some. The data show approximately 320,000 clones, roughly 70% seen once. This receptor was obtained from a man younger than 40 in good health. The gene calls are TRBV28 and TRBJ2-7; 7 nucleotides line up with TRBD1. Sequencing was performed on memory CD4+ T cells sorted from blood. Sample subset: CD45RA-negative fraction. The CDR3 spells CASSLAGTVYEQYF. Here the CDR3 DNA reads TGTGCCAGCAGTTTAGCCGGGACAGTATACGAGCAGTACTTC.